The clone carrying this TCR beta chain qualifies as large (0.1 to 1%). Its cognate antigen is unknown. The method was immunoSEQ multiplex PCR; TCRdb's version includes in-frame clones alone and lacks a portion of them. The data show about 2,800 clones, approximately 18% seen once. CDR1 and CDR2 from the germline V gene are SGDLS and YYNGEE. Trimming removed 4 bases from V and 4 bases from J; junction bases left unmatched: 14. The CDR3 runs to 17 residues. This sample was taken from a study of T cells in localized non-small cell lung cancer. Study-wide points: Elevated blood T cell density was associated with longer overall survival. Median detection of top 100 tumor clones in adjacent lung was 57 clones. Clonality of T cells reached its maximum in uninvolved adjacent lung, surpassing tumor.

The V gene is TRBV9, the J gene TRBJ2-1, with TRBD1 matching over 7 bases. Sample: lung tumor tissue, taken before any cancer treatment. This clonotype originated in a male donor at least 60 years old with stage II squamous cell lung carcinoma. CDR3 DNA: TGTGCCAGCAGCCCCAGTGGTGAGGGGGCTGGGTACAATGAGCAGTTCTTC. Translated, it gives CASSPSGEGAGYNEQFF.